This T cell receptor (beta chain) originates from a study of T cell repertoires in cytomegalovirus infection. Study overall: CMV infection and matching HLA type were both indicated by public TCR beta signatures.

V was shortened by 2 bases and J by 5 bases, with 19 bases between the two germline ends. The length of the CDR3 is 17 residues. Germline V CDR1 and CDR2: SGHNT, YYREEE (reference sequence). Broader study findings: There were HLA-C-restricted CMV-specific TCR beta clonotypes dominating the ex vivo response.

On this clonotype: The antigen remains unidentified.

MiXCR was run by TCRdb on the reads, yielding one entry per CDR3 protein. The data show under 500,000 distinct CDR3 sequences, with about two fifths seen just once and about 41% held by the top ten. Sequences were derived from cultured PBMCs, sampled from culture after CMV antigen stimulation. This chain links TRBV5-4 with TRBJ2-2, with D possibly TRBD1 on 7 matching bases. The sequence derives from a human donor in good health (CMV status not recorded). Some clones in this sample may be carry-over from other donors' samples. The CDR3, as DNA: TGTGCCAGCAGCTTAGTCGGAGGGGGCGCCGGGACCGGGGAGCTGTTTTTT. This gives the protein CASSLVGGGAGTGELFF.